This T cell receptor (beta chain) was captured by sequencing in a study of shared clonotypes between healthy human individuals. Only in-frame clones appear in the TCRdb table, and some are missing; sequencing was by immunoSEQ multiplex PCR. The repertoire holds some 2,500,000 clones, with under 95% as singletons. With 0 bases removed from V and 5 bases from J, the gap between germline ends came to 19 bases. The CDR3 sequence is 17 residues long. Per the germline V gene, CDR1 is SGHDT and CDR2 is YYEEEE. Sequencing was done on a sample of naive CD4+ T cells from PBMCs. Subset of the sample: CD45RA+ positively selected. The J gene is TRBJ2-3, the V gene TRBV5-6, with unresolved D. This receptor was taken from a young man in good health. Some clones in this sample may be carry-over from other donors' samples. CDR3: CASSLAGSPPAVDTQYF. Here the CDR3 DNA reads TGTGCCAGCAGCTTGGCCGGCAGTCCTCCCGCTGTAGATACGCAGTATTTT.